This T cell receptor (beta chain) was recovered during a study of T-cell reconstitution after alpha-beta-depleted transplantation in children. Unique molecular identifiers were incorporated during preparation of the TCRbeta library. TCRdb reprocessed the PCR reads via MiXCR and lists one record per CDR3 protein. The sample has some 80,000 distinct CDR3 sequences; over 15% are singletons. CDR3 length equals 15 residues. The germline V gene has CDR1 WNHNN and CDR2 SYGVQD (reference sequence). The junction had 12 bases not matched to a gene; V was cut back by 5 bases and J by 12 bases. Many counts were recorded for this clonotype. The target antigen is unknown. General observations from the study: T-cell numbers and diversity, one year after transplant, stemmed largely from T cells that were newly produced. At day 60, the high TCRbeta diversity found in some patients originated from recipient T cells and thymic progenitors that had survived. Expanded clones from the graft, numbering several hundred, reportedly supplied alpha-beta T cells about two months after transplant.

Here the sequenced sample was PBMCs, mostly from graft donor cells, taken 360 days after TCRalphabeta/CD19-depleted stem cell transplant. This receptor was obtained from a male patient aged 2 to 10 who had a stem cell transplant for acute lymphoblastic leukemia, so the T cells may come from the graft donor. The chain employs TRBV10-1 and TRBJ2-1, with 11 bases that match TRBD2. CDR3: CASSLIAGGPFWQFF. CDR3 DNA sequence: TGCGCCAGCAGTCTCATAGCGGGAGGGCCATTTTGGCAGTTCTTC.